This TCR beta chain was recorded in a study of T cell responses to AZD1222 COVID-19 vaccine. This CDR3 has 15 amino acids. Trimming shortened V by 2 bases and J by 4 bases, and 14 bases separated the two germline ends. Germline loops: CDR1 SGHRS, CDR2 YFSETQ. The data were produced by immunoSEQ multiplex PCR, yet TCRdb's version contains in-frame clones alone and is incomplete. This sample has about 190,000 clones, with 85% to 90% found just once. The receptor was isolated from an adult in good health. The chain has TRBV5-1 and TRBJ2-3; the D gene is possibly TRBD2 (6 bases). Specimen: peripheral blood, collected on day 0 of MenACWY control vaccination. The CDR3 loop reads CASSFGGERADTQYF. The CDR3 coding sequence is TGCGCCAGCAGCTTTGGAGGGGAGAGAGCAGATACGCAGTATTTT.